The 8 T cell receptor beta chains given below trace back to one sample, sequenced in a study of blood T cell repertoires in COVID-19 (dated by TCRdb to 2018 to 2020). Library generation was performed with the immunoSEQ multiplex PCR assay. TCRdb took over this immuneACCESS table, retaining in-frame rearrangements with V and J assigned. Such tables are incomplete; in checked studies, under half of the missing clones stem from an unresolved V gene, and the remainder is unexplained. This sample holds under 40,000 clones; roughly 90% were observed only once. The ten largest account for less than 2% of the sample. The sequenced sample was peripheral blood. These TCRs come from a man aged 55-75 years with active COVID-19.

The chain carries TRBV19 and TRBJ1-1; a possible D gene is TRBD1 (6 bases). The CDR3 loop spans 14 amino acids. V was cut by 1 base and J by 5 bases, with 11 bases left in between. The germline CDR1 and CDR2 sequences are LNHDA and SQIVND (reference sequence). CDR3 protein: CASSIGRGGTEAFF. CDR3 nucleotides: TGTGCCAGTAGTATAGGTAGGGGGGGGACTGAAGCTTTCTTT.

This rearrangement joins TRBV9 to TRBJ2-3, with no clear D. This CDR3 has 12 residues. V lost 3 bases and J 2 bases, leaving 4 bases between the germline ends. The V gene's germline CDR1 is SGDLS and CDR2 YYNGEE. The CDR3 here is CASSASTDTQYF. CDR3 in DNA: TGTGCCAGCAGCGCCTCCACAGATACGCAGTATTTT. Using reference TRBV9 and TRBJ2-3 for the parts outside the CDR3, the full variable domain is DSGVTQTPKHLITATGQRVTLRCSPRSGDLSVYWYQQSLDQGLQFLIQYYNGEERAKGNILERFSAQQFPDLHSELNLSSLELGDSALYFCASSASTDTQYFGPGTRLTVL.

The chain carries TRBV30 and TRBJ2-3; TRBD2 is a possible D gene (7 bases). The CDR3 is made up of 14 amino acids. The germline V gene encodes CDR1 GTSNPN and CDR2 SVGIG (reference sequence). V was shortened by 3 bases and J by 1 base, with 11 bases between the two germline ends. This CDR3 reads CAWRGGARTDTQYF. Here the CDR3 DNA reads TGTGCCTGGAGGGGGGGGGCTCGCACAGATACGCAGTATTTT.

The J gene is TRBJ1-3, the V gene TRBV27; 7 positions agree with TRBD1. The CDR3 sequence is 16 residues long. V was clipped by 5 bases and J by 6 bases; unmatched bases: 13. Germline CDR1 reads MNHEY; CDR2 reads SMNVEV (reference sequence). The chain's CDR3 is CASSPNGARGINTIYF. The CDR3 nucleotides read TGTGCCAGCAGTCCCAATGGGGCCAGGGGGATAAACACCATATATTTT.

The chain couples TRBV11-2 to TRBJ2-7; 10 bases fit TRBD2. Germline values: CDR1 SGHAT, CDR2 FQNNGV. V dropped 1 base and J dropped 2; count of bases not matched to a gene: 11. This CDR3 comprises 18 residues. CDR3: CASSLAAASGGYTYEQYF. The CDR3, as DNA: TGTGCCAGCAGCTTAGCGGCGGCTAGCGGGGGATACACCTACGAGCAGTACTTC.

The genes are TRBV2 and TRBJ1-2; no clear D gene. Germline V CDR1 and CDR2: SNHLY, FYNNEI. The CDR3 totals 9 residues. Trimming took 9 bases from V and 6 from J, leaving 5 bases between them. CDR3 protein: CARADGYTF. CDR3 bases: TGTGCCAGGGCGGATGGCTACACCTTC.

This clone is a singleton in its sample. This CDR3 is CSVEIPTRDRGYEQYF. Here the CDR3 DNA reads TGCAGCGTTGAAATCCCAACCCGGGACAGGGGCTACGAGCAGTACTTC. The chain uses TRBV29-1 and TRBJ2-7; 10 nucleotides align to TRBD1. Germline CDR1 SQVTM, CDR2 ANQGSEA. J was trimmed by 3 bases and V by 2 bases; bases with no gene match: 10. The CDR3 extends over 16 amino acids.

The chain has TRBV28 and TRBJ1-2; TRBD1 agrees at 7 bases. The CDR3 has 13 amino acids. Germline lookup yields CDR1 MDHEN and CDR2 SYDVKM. V lost 3 bases and J lost 8; bases outside the gene matches: 6. The CDR3 loop reads CASSLEGAWGYTF. Here the CDR3 DNA reads TGTGCCAGCAGTTTGGAGGGGGCTTGGGGCTACACCTTC.